The 4 T cell receptor beta chains listed next were all sequenced from one sample in a study of technical replicates of blood from a handful of donors. Data came from immunoSEQ multiplex PCR; TCRdb stores just in-frame clones and leaves some out. The table lists about 68,000 clones, 95% to 98% of them singletons. The sequenced sample consisted of T cells isolated from PBMCs. These receptors were collected from a human donor in good health.

This rearrangement joins TRBV5-4 to TRBJ2-3; a possible D gene is TRBD1 (6 bases). Germline loops: CDR1 SGHNT, CDR2 YYREEE (reference sequence). The V end lost 2 bases, the J end lost 1 base, and 8 bases lay between the germline ends. The CDR3 sequence is 14 residues long. CDR3 sequence (DNA): TGTGCCAGCAGCTTAAGACAGGGCACAGATACGCAGTATTTT. It is translated as CASSLRQGTDTQYF.

The J gene is TRBJ2-3, the V gene TRBV7-2; 7 nucleotides align to TRBD2. Germline loops: CDR1 SGHTA, CDR2 FQGNSA. Losses at the gene ends were 5 bases for V and 8 bases for J; bases not matched to a gene: 4. The length of the CDR3 is 12 residues. CDR3 loop: CASSPGTITQYF. The CDR3 DNA is TGTGCCAGCAGCCCTGGGACTATTACGCAGTATTTT. The full variable domain, with the rest looked up from reference TRBV7-2 and TRBJ2-3, is GAGVSQSPSNKVTEKGKDVELRCDPISGHTALYWYRQSLGQGLEFLIYFQGNSAPDKSGLPSDRFSAERTGGSVSTLTIQRTQQEDSAVYLCASSPGTITQYFGPGTRLTVL.

The genes are TRBV27 and TRBJ1-2; 8 nucleotides line up with TRBD1. CDR3 length equals 15 residues. Germline V CDR1 and CDR2: MNHEY, SMNVEV (reference sequence). With V trimmed by 8 bases and J by 1 base, 9 bases remained unmatched. The CDR3 sequence: CASLPGTGVNYGYTF. The CDR3 DNA sequence: TGTGCCAGCCTGCCTGGGACAGGCGTTAACTATGGCTACACCTTC.

The J gene is TRBJ2-3, the V gene TRBV2, with unresolved D. Trimming cost V 2 bases and J 6 bases, with 18 bases left between them. This CDR3 spans 16 amino acids. Germline V lookup: CDR1 SNHLY, CDR2 FYNNEI. CDR3 sequence: CASSEMSAIRPDTQYF. For the CDR3, the DNA is TGTGCCAGCAGTGAAATGAGCGCCATTAGGCCCGATACGCAGTATTTT.